This T cell receptor beta chain was captured by sequencing in a study of regulatory T cells in long-lasting Graves disease. This clonotype was counted ten times or more. The time point is: newly diagnosed GD, antithyroid drugs for less than 3 months. Extracted PBMC RNA gave rise to the TCR library. CDR3 regions were amplified by Arm-PCR using iRepertoire HTBI primers to build TCR beta libraries. TCRdb recomputed calls from the multiplex PCR reads with MiXCR, one row per CDR3 protein. The sample includes a few hundred thousand distinct CDR3 sequences, approximately 20% of them seen just once. V lost 4 bases, J lost 5 bases, and 5 bases stayed unmatched. The CDR3 extends over 13 amino acids. Germline V CDR1 and CDR2: SGDLS, YYNGEE. These data also featured in a second study, about T cells in Graves' hyperthyroidism and ophthalmopathy.

The starting material was peripheral blood mononuclear cells (PBMCs), obtained at new diagnosis, from a patient treated with antithyroid drugs. The clonotype comes from a woman in her thirties with Graves disease. The chain recombines TRBV9 with TRBJ2-7, with TRBD2 matching 8 bases. For the CDR3, the DNA is TGTGCCAGCAGCCCTAGCGGGTTGGACGAGCAGTACTTC. Its translation: CASSPSGLDEQYF. Drawing the rest from reference TRBV9 and TRBJ2-7, the complete variable domain is DSGVTQTPKHLITATGQRVTLRCSPRSGDLSVYWYQQSLDQGLQFLIQYYNGEERAKGNILERFSAQQFPDLHSELNLSSLELGDSALYFCASSPSGLDEQYFGPGTRLTVT.